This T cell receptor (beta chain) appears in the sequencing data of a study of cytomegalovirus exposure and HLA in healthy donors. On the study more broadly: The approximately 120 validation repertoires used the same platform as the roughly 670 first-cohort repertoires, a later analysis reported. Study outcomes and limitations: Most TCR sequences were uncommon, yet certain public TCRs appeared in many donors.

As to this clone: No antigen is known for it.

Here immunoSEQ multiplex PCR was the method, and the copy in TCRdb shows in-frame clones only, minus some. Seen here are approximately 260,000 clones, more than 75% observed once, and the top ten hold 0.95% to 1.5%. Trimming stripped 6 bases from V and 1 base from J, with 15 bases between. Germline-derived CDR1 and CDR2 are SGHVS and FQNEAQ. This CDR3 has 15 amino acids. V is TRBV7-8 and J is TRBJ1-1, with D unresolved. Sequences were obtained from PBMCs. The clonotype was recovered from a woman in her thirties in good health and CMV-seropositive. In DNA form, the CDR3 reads TGTGCCAGCAGTGATGTACTTGAATCGAACACTGAAGCTTTCTTT. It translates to CASSDVLESNTEAFF.